One sample yielded the 21 T cell receptor beta chains listed below, sequenced in a study of PD-1 blockade in classical Hodgkin lymphoma. Every patient relapsed after autologous stem cell transplantation, and brentuximab vedotin exposure varied. Sequencing was performed with immunoSEQ multiplex PCR; in TCRdb, only in-frame clones are kept and a portion is missing. The sample shows tens of thousands of clones, 90% of them seen only once. The material sequenced was peripheral blood mononuclear cells (PBMCs), taken at baseline. The receptors originated from a human donor with classical Hodgkin lymphoma.

The V gene is TRBV11-2, the J gene TRBJ2-1; D gene unclear. Germline V gives CDR1 SGHAT, CDR2 FQNNGV. This CDR3 region has 15 residues. V gave up 5 bases and J gave up 0 bases, with 11 bases separating them. The CDR3 nucleotides read TGTGCCAGCAGCCCTCCCGGAAGCTCCTACAATGAGCAGTTCTTC. Protein: CASSPPGSSYNEQFF.

CDR3 in amino acids: CASSSATSERETQYF. Here the CDR3 DNA reads TGTGCCAGCAGTTCTGCCACTAGCGAGAGAGAGACCCAGTACTTC. The chain joins TRBV28 to TRBJ2-5, with TRBD2 identical over 7 bases. CDR1 is MDHEN, CDR2 SYDVKM, per germline. V shed 4 bases and J 4 bases; nucleotides not matched to a gene: 9. The CDR3 extends over 15 amino acids.

The genes are TRBV5-1 and TRBJ2-1; TRBD2 aligns across 8 bases. J lost 6 bases, V lost 2 bases, and 1 base had no gene match. Germline values: CDR1 SGHRS, CDR2 YFSETQ. The CDR3 is 13 amino acids. The chain's CDR3 is CASSFAGGNEQFF. The DNA of the CDR3 is TGCGCCAGCAGCTTCGCGGGGGGCAATGAGCAGTTCTTC. The entire variable domain, with the rest obtained from reference TRBV5-1 and TRBJ2-1, is as follows: KAGVTQTPRYLIKTRGQQVTLSCSPISGHRSVSWYQQTPGQGLQFLFEYFSETQRNKGNFPGRFSGRQFSNSRSEMNVSTLELGDSALYLCASSFAGGNEQFFGPGTRLTVL.

This chain links TRBV7-2 with TRBJ2-1; 11 positions match TRBD2. V gave up 3 bases and J gave up 0 bases; unmatched junction bases: 4. There are 17 residues in the CDR3. Germline CDR1 reads SGHTA; CDR2 reads FQGNSA. The CDR3 DNA reads as TGTGCCAGCAGCTTCGGCGGACTAGCGGGCTCCTACAATGAGCAGTTCTTC. Amino acids: CASSFGGLAGSYNEQFF.

This CDR3 reads CASSPIPREGNQPQHF. The CDR3 DNA reads TGTGCCAGCTCACCAATCCCCAGGGAAGGCAATCAGCCCCAGCATTTT. The chain links TRBV18 to TRBJ1-5, with D possibly matching TRBD1 (5 bases). Per germline, CDR1 KGHSH and CDR2 LQKENI. Trimming left V 2 bases short and J 2 bases short, with 13 bases between. This CDR3 comprises 16 residues.

This clone was picked up a small number of times. Other nucleotide sequences in the sample specify the same CDR3. This chain links TRBV27 with TRBJ1-4; no reliable D call. The germline gives CDR1 MNHEY, CDR2 SMNVEV (reference sequence). This CDR3 is built from 11 residues. With 2 bases removed from V and 8 bases from J, the gap between germline ends came to 3 bases. The CDR3 coding sequence is TGTGCCAGCAGTTTAGGGGAAAAACTGTTTTTT. Its protein is CASSLGEKLFF.

This sequence joins TRBV30 and TRBJ2-7, with 7 bases aligning to TRBD1. In germline, CDR1 is GTSNPN, CDR2 SVGIG (reference sequence). The CDR3 consists of 12 residues. V was clipped by 8 bases and J by 3 bases; unmatched bases: 7. In DNA, the CDR3 is TGTGCCGGACGGGGACAGTACTACGAGCAGTACTTC. Translated, it gives CAGRGQYYEQYF.

The chain has TRBV29-1 and TRBJ1-2; D might be TRBD1 (5 bases). This CDR3 is built from 12 residues. From germline, CDR1 is SQVTM and CDR2 ANQGSEA. V lost 7 bases and J 7 bases, leaving 16 bases between the germline ends. CDR3 coding DNA: TGCAGCGCTCAAGAAGGGGCTTTTGGCTACACCTTC. It specifies CSAQEGAFGYTF.

The chain carries TRBV6-1 and TRBJ2-7; D possibly matches TRBD1 or TRBD2 (7 bases each). CDR3 length equals 12 residues. Germline-derived CDR1 and CDR2 are MNHNS and SASEGT. Deletions cut 7 bases from V and 4 bases from J, with 11 bases between. In nucleotides, the CDR3 is TGTGCCAGCATTCAGGGGGGGTACGAGCAGTACTTC. This encodes CASIQGGYEQYF.

The rearrangement links TRBV2 to TRBJ1-5; D remains unclear. Germline V lookup: CDR1 SNHLY, CDR2 FYNNEI. The length of the CDR3 is 15 residues. The germline V and J ends were trimmed by 2 bases and 6 bases, with 14 bases remaining between them. In nucleotides, the CDR3 is TGTGCCAGCAGTGAACTGCCCCGCCTCGGTCAGCCCCAGCATTTT. Translation gives CASSELPRLGQPQHF.

The gene calls are TRBV14 and TRBJ2-5, with a tentative D call TRBD1 (6 bases). The closer fit of TRBJ2-7 to the DNA end suggests the J call may be wrong. Germline V CDR1 and CDR2: SGHDN, FVKESK. The CDR3 loop spans 16 amino acids. Here the CDR3 DNA reads TGTGCCAGCAGCCAAGCTAACAGGGTCTTCGGTACCGAGCAGTACTTC. The encoded protein is CASSQANRVFGTEQYF.

The chain is built from TRBV7-8 and TRBJ2-1, with D perhaps given as TRBD1 or TRBD2 (6 bases each). This CDR3 is built from 14 residues. Germline lookup yields CDR1 SGHVS and CDR2 FQNEAQ. The V gene lost 5 bases and the J gene lost 9 bases, with 17 bases spanning the gap. DNA of the CDR3: TGTGCCAGCAGCCCCCAAGGGGGGCTGGGTGAGCAGTTCTTC. Residues: CASSPQGGLGEQFF.

The chain joins TRBV11-2 to TRBJ2-4; 7 nucleotides line up with TRBD2. Germline V gene lookup returns CDR1 SGHAT and CDR2 FQNNGV. J was trimmed by 3 bases and V by 5 bases; bases with no gene match: 10. CDR3 length: 16 amino acids. Here the CDR3 reads CASSPPAGWGKNIQYF. The DNA of the CDR3 is TGTGCCAGCAGCCCACCAGCGGGATGGGGCAAAAACATTCAGTACTTC. Complete variable domain (other parts from reference TRBV11-2 and TRBJ2-4): EAGVAQSPRYKIIEKRQSVAFWCNPISGHATLYWYQQILGQGPKLLIQFQNNGVVDDSQLPKDRFSAERLKGVDSTLKIQPAKLEDSAVYLCASSPPAGWGKNIQYFGAGTRLSVL.

This rearrangement joins TRBV15 to TRBJ2-1; no clear D. V gave up 4 bases and J gave up 2 bases, with 9 bases separating them. The germline gives CDR1 LNHNV, CDR2 YYDKDF (reference sequence). This CDR3 has 14 amino acids. CDR3 bases: TGTGCCACCAGCACTACCGGAACCTACAATGAGCAGTTCTTC. Its protein is CATSTTGTYNEQFF.

J is TRBJ2-3 and V is TRBV2; D not resolved. V lost 3 bases and J lost 3, with 13 bases in between. The germline V gene encodes CDR1 SNHLY and CDR2 FYNNEI. The length of the CDR3 is 15 residues. In nucleotides, the CDR3 is TGTGCCAGCAGTGATACCCCCACGGAAACAGATACGCAGTATTTT. It encodes CASSDTPTETDTQYF. Full variable domain (missing parts from reference TRBV2 and TRBJ2-3): EPEVTQTPSHQVTQMGQEVILRCVPISNHLYFYWYRQILGQKVEFLVSFYNNEISEKSEIFDDQFSVERPDGSNFTLKIRSTKLEDSAMYFCASSDTPTETDTQYFGPGTRLTVL.

This chain links TRBV30 with TRBJ2-7; no definite D call. The CDR3 has 12 residues. Trimming removed 0 bases at V and 5 bases at J, with 8 bases between. Germline CDR1 is GTSNPN and CDR2 is SVGIG (reference sequence). DNA for the CDR3: TGTGCCTGGAGTGTGCTAGGAGACGAGCAGTACTTC. Protein: CAWSVLGDEQYF.

This clone came up a few times. The CDR3 nucleotides are TGTGCCGCCAGACAGGGGGCGGACTATGGCTACACCTTC. As protein: CAARQGADYGYTF. The chain uses TRBV10-3 and TRBJ1-2; 10 bases are a match to TRBD1. The CDR3 sequence is 13 residues long. V gave up 11 bases and J gave up 3 bases; unmatched junction bases: 6. The V gene's germline CDR1 is ENHRY and CDR2 SYGVKD.

The chain joins TRBV27 to TRBJ2-1; 16 nucleotides align to TRBD2. The ends lost 0 bases at V and 4 bases at J; junction bases unmatched: 3. Germline assignment: CDR1 MNHEY and CDR2 SMNVEV (reference sequence). The CDR3 runs 18 residues. The CDR3 DNA follows: TGTGCCAGCAGTTTATCGGGACTAGCGGGAGGGCCGTACAATGAGCAGTTCTTC. It is translated as CASSLSGLAGGPYNEQFF.

The V call is TRBV9, the J call TRBJ2-7; no definite D call. The CDR3 loop spans 14 amino acids. Germline V CDR1 and CDR2: SGDLS, YYNGEE. Trimming shortened V by 4 bases and J by 2 bases, and 13 bases separated the two germline ends. CDR3 bases: TGTGCCAGCAGCCCCACACAACTTACCTACGAGCAGTACTTC. This sequence encodes CASSPTQLTYEQYF.

The V call is TRBV12-2, the J call TRBJ2-3; TRBD2 was called by the table and not checked on the DNA. TRBV12-2 counts as a pseudogene. The CDR3 spans 21 residues. The CDR3 DNA reads TGTGCAAGTCGCTTAGCGCGTGGGACCACCAAGTCCGGACTATGGCCCCATACGCAGTATTTT. It specifies CASRLARGTTKSGLWPHTQYF.

The gene calls are TRBV28 and TRBJ1-2, with TRBD1 matching 7 bases. J was trimmed by 0 bases and V by 4 bases; bases with no gene match: 5. Germline-derived CDR1 and CDR2 are MDHEN and SYDVKM. The CDR3 is 15 amino acids. The CDR3 DNA reads as TGTGCCAGCAGTTCTCCGGGACAGTCTAACTATGGCTACACCTTC. It encodes CASSSPGQSNYGYTF.